The rows below give T cell receptor beta chains drawn from one sample of a study of blood T cell repertoires in COVID-19. Produced via immunoSEQ multiplex PCR; TCRdb's table is partial and in-frame only. Here the sample spans under 350,000 clones, 65% to 90% being singletons. Sequenced material: PBMCs or T cells enriched from blood (not recorded which). The receptors come from a woman in her 40s with acute COVID-19. The CDR3 runs from the conserved cysteine through the conserved F or W.

TRBJ2-7	TRBV4-2	CASSQEFPIEQYF
TRBJ2-3	TRBV29-1	CSSVPPGGRTDTQYF
TRBJ1-3	TRBV9	CASSAGGGGNTIYF
TRBJ2-3	TRBV5-8	CASSQRGVDTQYF
TRBJ2-1	TRBV6-5	CASARGGAGEQFF
TRBJ2-3	TRBV7-3	CASSSLSTDTQYF
TRBJ2-7	TRBV19	CASSPRERYEQYF
TRBJ1-1	TRBV15	CATSTDTNTEAFF
TRBJ1-1	TRBV6-5	CASTQSGSSEAFF
TRBJ2-3	TRBV14	CASSQDIPWSSSGTDTQYF
TRBJ2-3	TRBV24-1	CATSDGTGGLDTQYF
TRBJ2-1	TRBV6-5	CASSMDYLNEQFF
TRBJ1-2	TRBV7-9	CASSRLGPDRVEGYTF
TRBJ1-1	TRBV5-6	CASSIRGGNTEAFF
TRBJ1-6	TRBV21-1	CASSIKQGCGVSPLHF
TRBJ2-7	TRBV2	CASSAGIQGYEQYF
TRBJ1-2	TRBV27	CASRPVGTGVYGYTF
TRBJ1-2	TRBV6-5	CASSYAVGDYGYTF
TRBJ1-6	TRBV20-1	CSASIQGAGSVSPLHF
TRBJ2-1	TRBV28	CASSLGGRTELF
TRBJ2-1	TRBV5-1	CASRMEGEQFF
TRBJ1-2	TRBV18	CASLPGQGAVSGYTF
TRBJ1-3	TRBV10-3	CAISESGQGTSLGNTIYF
TRBJ1-4	TRBV4-1	CASSQTQGYNEKLFF
TRBJ2-2	TRBV7-6	CASSQTGLTTGELFF
TRBJ2-6	TRBV4-2	CASSQEGLGISGANVLTF
TRBJ2-2	TRBV27	CASSFSTGELFF
TRBJ2-5	TRBV9	CASSAGGASETQYF
TRBJ2-7	TRBV7-2	CASSKQGQGVYEQYF
TRBJ1-3	TRBV24-1	CATSDLGQGSHTIYF
TRBJ1-1	TRBV18	CASSPHRDTEAFF
TRBJ2-7	TRBV4-3	CASSQGRQTYSSYEQYF
TRBJ1-1	TRBV3-1/TRBV3-2	CASSQGRQGARGEAFF